Listed below are T cell receptor beta chains from one sample, sequenced in a study of OX40 agonist ivuxolimab in advanced cancers. Produced via immunoSEQ multiplex PCR; TCRdb's table is partial and in-frame only. The profile shows some 99,000 clones, roughly 89% of them singletons. This material consisted of CD4+ or CD8+ T cells sorted from blood, taken in a trial of the OX40 agonist ivuxolimab. Receptor source: an adult with an advanced solid tumor such as melanoma, head and neck, liver or kidney cancer. The CDR3 runs from the conserved cysteine through the conserved F or W. D genes are given only for firm matches. Size values are once, few and many counts, or a class for expanded clones, and some rows have none.

D gene: TRBD1
V gene: TRBV7-2
J gene: TRBJ2-1
clone size: -
CDR3 protein: CASSLARTGAGEQFF
CDR3 DNA: TGTGCCAGCAGCTTAGCGCGGACAGGGGCAGGAGAGCAGTTCTTC

D gene: -
V gene: TRBV5-6
J gene: TRBJ2-1
clone size: -
CDR3 protein: CASSLSGLTIVLGQFF
CDR3 DNA: TGTGCCAGCAGCTTATCGGGACTCACTATCGTATTGGGGCAGTTCTTC

D gene: -
V gene: TRBV6-6
J gene: TRBJ2-5
clone size: -
CDR3 protein: CASSTRQGGTQYF
CDR3 DNA: TGTGCCAGCAGTACAAGACAGGGAGGGACCCAGTACTTC

D gene: -
V gene: TRBV5-1
J gene: TRBJ2-2
clone size: -
CDR3 protein: CASSFLVGYTGELFF
CDR3 DNA: TGCGCCAGCAGCTTTCTAGTGGGTTACACCGGGGAGCTGTTTTTT

D gene: TRBD1
V gene: TRBV7-2
J gene: TRBJ1-1
clone size: -
CDR3 protein: CASSRQGRNTEAFF
CDR3 DNA: TGTGCCAGCAGCAGACAGGGGAGGAACACTGAAGCTTTCTTT

D gene: -
V gene: TRBV29-1
J gene: TRBJ1-1
clone size: -
CDR3 protein: CSVARGVGTEAFF
CDR3 DNA: TGCAGCGTTGCCCGGGGAGTGGGCACTGAAGCTTTCTTT

D gene: -
V gene: TRBV6-5
J gene: TRBJ2-3
clone size: -
CDR3 protein: CATHSELADTQYF
CDR3 DNA: TGTGCCACGCACAGCGAATTGGCAGATACGCAGTATTTT

D gene: TRBD1
V gene: TRBV7-9
J gene: TRBJ1-1
clone size: -
CDR3 protein: CASSLLGGQGPPEAFF
CDR3 DNA: TGTGCCAGCAGCTTGCTCGGAGGACAGGGGCCTCCTGAAGCTTTCTTT

D gene: -
V gene: TRBV5-1
J gene: TRBJ2-7
clone size: -
CDR3 protein: CASSLAQFREQYF
CDR3 DNA: TGCGCCAGCAGCTTGGCTCAGTTCCGCGAGCAGTACTTC

D gene: TRBD1
V gene: TRBV18
J gene: TRBJ2-5
clone size: -
CDR3 protein: CASSPTADRAGETQYF
CDR3 DNA: TGTGCCAGCTCACCAACCGCGGACAGGGCGGGGGAGACCCAGTACTTC

D gene: -
V gene: TRBV5-4
J gene: TRBJ2-7
clone size: -
CDR3 protein: CASSPLGTVIYEQYF
CDR3 DNA: TGTGCCAGCAGCCCGTTAGGCACAGTTATCTACGAGCAGTACTTC

D gene: TRBD1
V gene: TRBV19
J gene: TRBJ2-6
clone size: once
CDR3 protein: CASSIGQGVSGANVLTF
CDR3 DNA: TGTGCCAGTAGTATTGGACAGGGGGTATCCGGGGCCAACGTCCTGACTTTC

D gene: -
V gene: TRBV6-5
J gene: TRBJ2-7
clone size: once
CDR3 protein: CASRQREYTYEQYF
CDR3 DNA: TGTGCCAGCAGACAGAGGGAGTATACCTACGAGCAGTACTTC

D gene: -
V gene: TRBV7-2
J gene: TRBJ1-1
clone size: -
CDR3 protein: CASSLLGSANTEAFF
CDR3 DNA: TGTGCCAGCAGCTTACTGGGCAGTGCGAACACTGAAGCTTTCTTT

D gene: -
V gene: TRBV10-3
J gene: TRBJ2-1
clone size: -
CDR3 protein: CAINPGASYNEQFF
CDR3 DNA: TGTGCCATCAATCCGGGGGCCTCCTACAATGAGCAGTTCTTC

D gene: -
V gene: TRBV18
J gene: TRBJ2-7
clone size: -
CDR3 protein: CASSTSTGSPYEQYF
CDR3 DNA: TGTGCCAGCTCAACTTCGACAGGAAGCCCCTACGAGCAGTACTTC

D gene: -
V gene: TRBV7-9
J gene: TRBJ1-5
clone size: -
CDR3 protein: CASSLGQPEKPQHF
CDR3 DNA: TGTGCCAGCAGCTTAGGACAGCCAGAGAAGCCCCAGCATTTT

D gene: -
V gene: TRBV7-2
J gene: TRBJ2-5
clone size: -
CDR3 protein: CASSVVKETQYF
CDR3 DNA: TGTGCCAGCAGCGTGGTGAAGGAGACCCAGTACTTC

D gene: TRBD1
V gene: TRBV7-3
J gene: TRBJ1-2
clone size: -
CDR3 protein: CASSFNRQGGGYTF
CDR3 DNA: TGTGCCAGCAGCTTCAATCGACAGGGGGGCGGCTACACCTTC

D gene: -
V gene: TRBV6-5
J gene: TRBJ1-2
clone size: -
CDR3 protein: CASSPPGRYGYTF
CDR3 DNA: TGTGCCAGCAGTCCCCCCGGGCGATATGGCTACACCTTC

D gene: -
V gene: TRBV2
J gene: TRBJ2-2
clone size: -
CDR3 protein: CASSGLSNTGELFF
CDR3 DNA: TGTGCCAGCAGTGGTTTATCAAACACCGGGGAGCTGTTTTTT

D gene: TRBD1
V gene: TRBV6-4
J gene: TRBJ2-2
clone size: -
CDR3 protein: CASSEEQGASGELFF
CDR3 DNA: TGTGCCAGCAGTGAAGAACAGGGGGCTTCCGGGGAGCTGTTTTTT

D gene: -
V gene: TRBV20-1
J gene: TRBJ2-1
clone size: -
CDR3 protein: CSARVNEQFF
CDR3 DNA: TGCAGTGCTAGAGTAAATGAGCAGTTCTTC

D gene: TRBD1
V gene: TRBV6-1
J gene: TRBJ2-7
clone size: -
CDR3 protein: CASSVTGASSYEQYF
CDR3 DNA: TGTGCCAGCAGTGTGACAGGGGCGAGCTCCTACGAGCAGTACTTC

D gene: -
V gene: TRBV7-3
J gene: TRBJ2-5
clone size: -
CDR3 protein: CASSLDKEYQETQYF
CDR3 DNA: TGTGCCAGCAGCCTAGATAAAGAGTACCAAGAGACCCAGTACTTC

D gene: TRBD1
V gene: TRBV2
J gene: TRBJ1-5
clone size: -
CDR3 protein: CASSGTGGWQPQHF
CDR3 DNA: TGTGCCAGCAGCGGTACAGGGGGGTGGCAGCCCCAGCATTTT

D gene: TRBD1
V gene: TRBV6-1
J gene: TRBJ1-1
clone size: -
CDR3 protein: CATEGQPNTEAFF
CDR3 DNA: TGTGCCACCGAGGGACAGCCGAACACTGAAGCTTTCTTT

D gene: -
V gene: TRBV7-2
J gene: TRBJ1-1
clone size: -
CDR3 protein: CASSLGGQNTEAFF
CDR3 DNA: TGTGCCAGCAGCTTGGGGGGACAGAACACTGAAGCTTTCTTT